The source of this TCR beta chain is a study of T cell responses to AZD1222 COVID-19 vaccine. Across the whole study: Second doses were pooled across both intervals (about 4 or about 12 weeks). Study-wide results and caveats: Spike-specific TCR depth and breadth grew after two AZD1222 doses.

The data were produced by immunoSEQ multiplex PCR, yet TCRdb's version contains in-frame clones alone and is incomplete. The sample includes around 130,000 clones, roughly 85% of them seen just once. In regard to this clone: Its antigen remains unidentified.

V lost 3 bases and J 8 bases, leaving 13 bases between the germline ends. The germline V gene has CDR1 LNHDA and CDR2 SQIVND (reference sequence). This CDR3 region has 14 residues. The chain carries TRBV19 and TRBJ1-4; a weak D match, TRBD1 (6 bases). The receptor comes from an adult in good health. This specimen was peripheral blood, taken on day 0 of AZD1222 vaccination. CDR3 amino acids: CASSIRTAGEKLFF. The CDR3 nucleotides are TGTGCCAGTAGTATCCGGACAGCGGGCGAAAAACTGTTTTTT.